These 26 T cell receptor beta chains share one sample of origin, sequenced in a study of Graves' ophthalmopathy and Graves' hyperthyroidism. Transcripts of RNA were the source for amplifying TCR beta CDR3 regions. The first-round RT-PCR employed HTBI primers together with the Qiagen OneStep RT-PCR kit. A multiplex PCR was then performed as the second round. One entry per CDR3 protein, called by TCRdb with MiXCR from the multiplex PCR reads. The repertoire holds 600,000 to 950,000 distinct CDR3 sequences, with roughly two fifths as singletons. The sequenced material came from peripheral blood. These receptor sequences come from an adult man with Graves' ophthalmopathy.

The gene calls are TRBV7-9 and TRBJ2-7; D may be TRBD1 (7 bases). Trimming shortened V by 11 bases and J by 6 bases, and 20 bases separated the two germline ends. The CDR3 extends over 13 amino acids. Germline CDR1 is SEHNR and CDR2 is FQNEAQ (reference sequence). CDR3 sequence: CACWAGQLGEQYF. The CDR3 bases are TGTGCCTGCTGGGCGGGACAGTTGGGCGAGCAGTACTTC.

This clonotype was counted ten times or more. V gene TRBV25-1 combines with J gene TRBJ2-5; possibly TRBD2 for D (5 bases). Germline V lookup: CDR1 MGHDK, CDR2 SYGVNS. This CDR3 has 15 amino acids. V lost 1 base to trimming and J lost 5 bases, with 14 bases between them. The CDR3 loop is CASSEFTGVPETQYF. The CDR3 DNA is TGTGCCAGCAGTGAATTCACCGGGGTCCCGGAGACCCAGTACTTC.

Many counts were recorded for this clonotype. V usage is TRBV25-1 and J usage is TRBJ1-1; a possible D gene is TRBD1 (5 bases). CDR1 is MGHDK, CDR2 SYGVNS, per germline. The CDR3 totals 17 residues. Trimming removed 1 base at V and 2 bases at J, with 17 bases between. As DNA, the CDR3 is TGTGCCAGCAGTGAATCTGGGGGAACAATCCTAAACACTGAAGCTTTCTTT. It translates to CASSESGGTILNTEAFF.

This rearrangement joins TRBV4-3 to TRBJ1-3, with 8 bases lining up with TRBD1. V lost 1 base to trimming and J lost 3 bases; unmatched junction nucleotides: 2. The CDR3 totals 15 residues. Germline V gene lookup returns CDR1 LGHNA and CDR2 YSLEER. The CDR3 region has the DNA TGCGCCAGCAGCCAAGTGGGACAGGATGGAAACACCATATATTTT. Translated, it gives CASSQVGQDGNTIYF.

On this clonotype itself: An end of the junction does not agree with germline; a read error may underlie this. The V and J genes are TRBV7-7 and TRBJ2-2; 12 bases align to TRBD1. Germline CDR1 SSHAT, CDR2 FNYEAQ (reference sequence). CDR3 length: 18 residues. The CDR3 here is CASSFAWGQGAGTGELFF. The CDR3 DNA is TGTGCTAGCAGCTTCGCCTGGGGACAGGGGGCAGGCACCGGGGAGCTGTTTTTT. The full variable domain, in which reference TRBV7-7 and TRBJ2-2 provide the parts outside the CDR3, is GAGVSQSPRYKVTKRGQDVTLRCDPISSHATLYWYQQALGQGPEFLTYFNYEAQPDKSGLPSDRFSAERPEGSISTLTIQRTEQRDSAMYRCASSFAWGQGAGTGELFFGEGSRLTVL.

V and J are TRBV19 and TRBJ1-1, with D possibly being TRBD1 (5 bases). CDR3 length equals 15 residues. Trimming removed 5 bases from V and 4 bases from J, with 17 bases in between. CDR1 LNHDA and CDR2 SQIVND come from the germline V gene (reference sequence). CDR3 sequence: CASSFRDLRGTEAFF. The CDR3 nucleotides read TGTGCCAGTAGTTTCCGGGACCTGAGGGGCACTGAAGCTTTCTTT. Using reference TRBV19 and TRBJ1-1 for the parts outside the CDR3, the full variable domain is DGGITQSPKYLFRKEGQNVTLSCEQNLNHDAMYWYRQDPGQGLRLIYYSQIVNDFQKGDIAEGYSVSREKKESFPLTVTSAQKNPTAFYLCASSFRDLRGTEAFFGQGTRLTVV.

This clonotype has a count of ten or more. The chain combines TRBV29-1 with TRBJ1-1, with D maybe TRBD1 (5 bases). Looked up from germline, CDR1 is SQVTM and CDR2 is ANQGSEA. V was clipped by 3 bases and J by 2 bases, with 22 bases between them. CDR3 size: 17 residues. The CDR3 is CSVEIGRGRSPNTEAFF. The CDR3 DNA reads TGCAGCGTTGAGATCGGTAGGGGACGTAGCCCCAACACTGAAGCTTTCTTT.

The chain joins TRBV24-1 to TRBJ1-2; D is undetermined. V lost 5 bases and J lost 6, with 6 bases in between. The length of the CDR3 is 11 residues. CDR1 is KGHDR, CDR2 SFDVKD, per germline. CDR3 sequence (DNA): TGTGCCACCAGTGGAGGGAATGGCTACACCTTC. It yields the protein CATSGGNGYTF.

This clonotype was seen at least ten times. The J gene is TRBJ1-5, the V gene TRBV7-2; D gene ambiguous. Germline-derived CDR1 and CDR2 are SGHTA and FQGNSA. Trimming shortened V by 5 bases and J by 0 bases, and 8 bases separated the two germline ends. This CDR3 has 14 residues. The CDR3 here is CASSETDSNQPQHF. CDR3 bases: TGTGCCAGCAGCGAGACGGATAGCAATCAGCCCCAGCATTTT.

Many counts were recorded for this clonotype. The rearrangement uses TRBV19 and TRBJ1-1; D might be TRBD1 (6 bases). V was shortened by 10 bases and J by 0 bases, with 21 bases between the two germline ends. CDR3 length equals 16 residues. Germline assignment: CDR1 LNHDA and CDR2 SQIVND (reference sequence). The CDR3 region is CATLGRTGQLNTEAFF. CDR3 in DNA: TGTGCCACTCTAGGCCGAACGGGACAATTGAACACTGAAGCTTTCTTT.

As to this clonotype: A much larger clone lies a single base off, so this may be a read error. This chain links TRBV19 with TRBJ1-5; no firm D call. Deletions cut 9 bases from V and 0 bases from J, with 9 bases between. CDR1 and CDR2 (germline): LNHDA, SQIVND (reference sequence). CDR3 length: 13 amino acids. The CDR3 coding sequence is TGTGCCAGCGCCCTTACTAGCAATCAGCCCCAGCATTTT. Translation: CASALTSNQPQHF. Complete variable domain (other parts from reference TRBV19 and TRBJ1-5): DGGITQSPKYLFRKEGQNVTLSCEQNLNHDAMYWYRQDPGQGLRLIYYSQIVNDFQKGDIAEGYSVSREKKESFPLTVTSAQKNPTAFYLCASALTSNQPQHFGDGTRLSIL.

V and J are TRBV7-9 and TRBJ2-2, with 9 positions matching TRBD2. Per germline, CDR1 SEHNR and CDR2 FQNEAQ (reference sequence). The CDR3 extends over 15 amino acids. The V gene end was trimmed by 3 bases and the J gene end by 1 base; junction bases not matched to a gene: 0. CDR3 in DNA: TGTGCCAGCAGCTTTAGCGGGGGGAACACCGGGGAGCTGTTTTTT. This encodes CASSFSGGNTGELFF.

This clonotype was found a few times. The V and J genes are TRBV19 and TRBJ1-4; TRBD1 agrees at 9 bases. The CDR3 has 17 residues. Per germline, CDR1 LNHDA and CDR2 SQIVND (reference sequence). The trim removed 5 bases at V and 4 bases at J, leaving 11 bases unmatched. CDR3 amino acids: CASSSGQGRGYNEKLFF. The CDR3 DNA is TGTGCCAGTAGTTCCGGACAGGGGCGAGGATATAATGAAAAACTGTTTTTT.

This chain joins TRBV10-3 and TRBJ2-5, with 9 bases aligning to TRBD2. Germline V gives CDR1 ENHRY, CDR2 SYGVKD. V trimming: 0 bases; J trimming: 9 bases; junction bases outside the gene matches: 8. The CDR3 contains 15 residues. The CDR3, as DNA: TGTGCCATCAGTGAGTCTGTCGCTAGCGGGGAGCCCCAGTACTTC. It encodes CAISESVASGEPQYF.

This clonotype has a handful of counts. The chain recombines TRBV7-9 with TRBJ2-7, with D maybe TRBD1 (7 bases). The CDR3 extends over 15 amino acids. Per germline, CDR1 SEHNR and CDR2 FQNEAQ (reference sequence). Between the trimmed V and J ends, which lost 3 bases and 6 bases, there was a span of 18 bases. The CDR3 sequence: CASSLEGARSLEQYF. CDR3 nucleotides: TGTGCCAGCAGCTTGGAGGGGGCCCGGTCCCTCGAGCAGTACTTC.

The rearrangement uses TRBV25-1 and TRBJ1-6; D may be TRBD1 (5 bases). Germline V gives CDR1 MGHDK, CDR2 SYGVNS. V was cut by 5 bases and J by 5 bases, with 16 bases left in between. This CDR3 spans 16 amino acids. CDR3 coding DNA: TGTGCCAGCAGTCCCCTAGCGGGGGGAAATAATTCACCCCTCCACTTT. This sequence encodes CASSPLAGGNNSPLHF. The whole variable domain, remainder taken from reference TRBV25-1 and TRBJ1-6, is EADIYQTPRYLVIGTGKKITLECSQTMGHDKMYWYQQDPGMELHLIHYSYGVNSTEKGDLSSESTVSRIRTEHFPLTLESARPSHTSQYLCASSPLAGGNNSPLHFGNGTRLTVT.

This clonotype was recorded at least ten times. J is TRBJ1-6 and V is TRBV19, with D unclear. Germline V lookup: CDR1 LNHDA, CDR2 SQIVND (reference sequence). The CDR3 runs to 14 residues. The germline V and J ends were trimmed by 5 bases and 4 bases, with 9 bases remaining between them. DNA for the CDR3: TGTGCCAGTAGTGTTGGAGTGTATAATTCACCCCTCCACTTT. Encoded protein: CASSVGVYNSPLHF.

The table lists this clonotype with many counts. The CDR3 spells CASRSNTEAFF. CDR3 sequence (DNA): TGTGCCAGTAGATCGAACACTGAAGCTTTCTTT. The chain combines TRBV2 with TRBJ1-1; no reliable D call. CDR3 size: 11 residues. Germline V gene sequence: CDR1 SNHLY, CDR2 FYNNEI. Trimming removed 9 bases at V and 1 base at J, with 6 bases between.

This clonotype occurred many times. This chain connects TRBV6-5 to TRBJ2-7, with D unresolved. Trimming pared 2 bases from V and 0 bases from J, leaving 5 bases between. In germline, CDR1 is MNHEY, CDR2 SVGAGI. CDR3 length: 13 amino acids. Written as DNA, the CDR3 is TGTGCCAGCAGTTACGCCATCTCCTACGAGCAGTACTTC. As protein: CASSYAISYEQYF.

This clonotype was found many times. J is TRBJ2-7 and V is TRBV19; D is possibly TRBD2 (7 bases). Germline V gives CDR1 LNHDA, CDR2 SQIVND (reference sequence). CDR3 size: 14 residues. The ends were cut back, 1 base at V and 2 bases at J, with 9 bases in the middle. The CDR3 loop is CASSIGGGTYEQYF. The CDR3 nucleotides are TGTGCCAGTAGTATAGGCGGGGGCACCTACGAGCAGTACTTC.

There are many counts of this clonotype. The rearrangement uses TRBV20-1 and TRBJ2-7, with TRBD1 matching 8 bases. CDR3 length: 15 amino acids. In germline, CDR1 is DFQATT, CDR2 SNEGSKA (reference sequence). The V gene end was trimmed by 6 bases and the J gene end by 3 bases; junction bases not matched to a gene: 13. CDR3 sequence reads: CSAEGAKDRVYEQYF. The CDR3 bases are TGCAGTGCCGAAGGGGCTAAGGACAGGGTCTACGAGCAGTACTTC.

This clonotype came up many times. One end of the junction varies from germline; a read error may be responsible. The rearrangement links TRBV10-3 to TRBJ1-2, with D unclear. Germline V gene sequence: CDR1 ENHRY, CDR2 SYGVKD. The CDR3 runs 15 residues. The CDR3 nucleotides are TGTGCCAGCAGTGAAGCCGGGAGATCCAACTATGGCTACACCTTC. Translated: CASSEAGRSNYGYTF.

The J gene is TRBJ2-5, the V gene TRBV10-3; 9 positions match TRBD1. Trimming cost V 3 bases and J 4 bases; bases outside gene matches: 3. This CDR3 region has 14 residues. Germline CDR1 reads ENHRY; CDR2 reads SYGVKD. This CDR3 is CAISDHRGRETQYF. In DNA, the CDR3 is TGTGCCATCAGTGATCACAGGGGGCGAGAGACCCAGTACTTC.

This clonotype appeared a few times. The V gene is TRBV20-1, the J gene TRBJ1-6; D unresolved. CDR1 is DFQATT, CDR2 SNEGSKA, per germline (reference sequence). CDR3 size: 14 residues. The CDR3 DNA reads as TGCAGCGCGGTCGGAAGCTCCTATAATTCACCCCTCCACTTT. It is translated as CSAVGSSYNSPLHF.

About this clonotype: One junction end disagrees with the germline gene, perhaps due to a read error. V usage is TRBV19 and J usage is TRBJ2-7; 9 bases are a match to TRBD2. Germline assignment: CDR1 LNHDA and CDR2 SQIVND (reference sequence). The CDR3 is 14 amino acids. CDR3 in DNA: TGTGCCTGTAGATCTAGCGGGACTACCTACGAGCAGTACTTC. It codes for CACRSSGTTYEQYF.

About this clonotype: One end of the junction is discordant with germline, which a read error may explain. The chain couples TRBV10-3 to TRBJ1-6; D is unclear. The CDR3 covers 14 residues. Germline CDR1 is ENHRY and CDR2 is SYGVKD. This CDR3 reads CASSYKVQNSPLHF. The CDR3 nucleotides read TGTGCCAGCAGTTATAAGGTCCAGAATTCACCCCTCCACTTT.